The clone carrying this TCR beta chain was counted once. The sample originates from a study of blood T cell repertoires in COVID-19. For the study at large: There were acute and convalescent COVID-19 samples, and they came from the United States, Italy and Spain. T cells, B-cell-depleted T cells, or PBMCs provided the cDNA or gDNA that served as material.

In the authors' workflow: Quantification of nucleated cells was approximated via reference gene primer amplification. Profiled with immunoSEQ multiplex PCR; TCRdb holds only in-frame clones, not every one. V, J and clone size derive from that table, while D and trimming were established from the DNA sequence. This table holds 130,000 or so clones, more than 70% found once. V lost 6 bases, J lost 0 bases, and 12 bases lay in between. There are 15 residues in the CDR3. The germline V gene encodes CDR1 MDHEN and CDR2 SYDVKM. J is TRBJ1-5 and V is TRBV28; D might be TRBD1 (5 bases). The receptor comes from a man older than 75 with active or convalescent COVID-19. Sequenced: peripheral blood. In DNA, the CDR3 is TGTGCCAGCAGCTCCGGGACTCATAGCAATCAGCCCCAGCATTTT. Its translation is CASSSGTHSNQPQHF.